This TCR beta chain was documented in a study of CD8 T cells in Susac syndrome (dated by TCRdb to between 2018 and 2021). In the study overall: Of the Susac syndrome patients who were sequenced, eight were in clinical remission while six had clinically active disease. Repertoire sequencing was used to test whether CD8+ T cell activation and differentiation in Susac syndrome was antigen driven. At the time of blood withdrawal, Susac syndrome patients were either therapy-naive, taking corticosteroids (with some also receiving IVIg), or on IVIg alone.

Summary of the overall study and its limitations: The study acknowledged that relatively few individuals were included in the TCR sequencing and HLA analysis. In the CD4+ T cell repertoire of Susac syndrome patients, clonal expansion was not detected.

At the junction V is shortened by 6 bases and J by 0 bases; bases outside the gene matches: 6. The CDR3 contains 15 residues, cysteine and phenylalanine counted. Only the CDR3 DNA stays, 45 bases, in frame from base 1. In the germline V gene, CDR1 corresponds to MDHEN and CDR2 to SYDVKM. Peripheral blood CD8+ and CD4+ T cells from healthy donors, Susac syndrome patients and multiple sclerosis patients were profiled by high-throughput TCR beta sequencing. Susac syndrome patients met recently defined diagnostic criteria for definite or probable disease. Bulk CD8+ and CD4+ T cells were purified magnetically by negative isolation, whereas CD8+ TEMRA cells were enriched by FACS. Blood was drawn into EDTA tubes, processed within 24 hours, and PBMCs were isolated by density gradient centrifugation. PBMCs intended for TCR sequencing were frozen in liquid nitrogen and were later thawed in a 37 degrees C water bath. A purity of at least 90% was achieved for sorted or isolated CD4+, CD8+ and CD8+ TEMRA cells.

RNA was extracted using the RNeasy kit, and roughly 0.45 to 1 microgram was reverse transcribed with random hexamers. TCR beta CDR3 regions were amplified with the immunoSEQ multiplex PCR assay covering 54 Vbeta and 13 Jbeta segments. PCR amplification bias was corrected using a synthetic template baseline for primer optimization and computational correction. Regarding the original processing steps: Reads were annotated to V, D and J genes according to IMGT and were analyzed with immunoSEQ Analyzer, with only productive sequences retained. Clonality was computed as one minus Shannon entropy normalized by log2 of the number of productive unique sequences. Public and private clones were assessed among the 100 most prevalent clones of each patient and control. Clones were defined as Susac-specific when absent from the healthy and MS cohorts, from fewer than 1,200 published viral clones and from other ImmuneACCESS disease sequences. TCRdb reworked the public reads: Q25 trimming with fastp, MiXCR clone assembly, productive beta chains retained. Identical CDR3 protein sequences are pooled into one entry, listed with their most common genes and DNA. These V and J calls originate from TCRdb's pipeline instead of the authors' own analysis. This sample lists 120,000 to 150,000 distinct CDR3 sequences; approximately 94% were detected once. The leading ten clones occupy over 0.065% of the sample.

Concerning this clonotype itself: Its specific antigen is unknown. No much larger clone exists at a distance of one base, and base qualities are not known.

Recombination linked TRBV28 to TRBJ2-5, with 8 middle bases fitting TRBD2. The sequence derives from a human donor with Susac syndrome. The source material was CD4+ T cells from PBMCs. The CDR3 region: CASRRQAGDQETQYF. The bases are TGTGCCAGCAGGCGTCAAGCGGGAGACCAAGAGACCCAGTACTTC. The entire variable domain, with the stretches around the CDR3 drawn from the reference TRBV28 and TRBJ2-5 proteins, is DVKVTQSSRYLVKRTGEKVFLECVQDMDHENMFWYRQDPGLGLRLIYFSYDVKMKEKGDIPEGYSVSREKKERFSLILESASTNQTSMYLCASRRQAGDQETQYFGPGTRLLVL.